Below are 14 T cell receptor beta chains sequenced from a single sample in a study of cytomegalovirus exposure and HLA in healthy donors. The PCR contained 60 Vbeta and 13 Jbeta primers. Clones were sequenced by immunoSEQ multiplex PCR, and TCRdb holds only the in-frame ones, with some missing. Of fewer than 200,000 clones in the sample, 80% to 85% are singletons; the top ten hold about 0.89%. The sample was PBMCs. The receptors here all came from a girl aged 2-10 years in good health and CMV-seropositive.

This chain uses TRBV4-1 with TRBJ2-7, with D perhaps TRBD1 (5 bases). The CDR3 extends over 14 amino acids. CDR1 MGHRA and CDR2 YSYEKL come from the germline V gene. The V and J ends lost 0 bases and 5 bases respectively, with 11 bases between them. Here the CDR3 DNA reads TGCGCCAGCAGCCAAGATTTGGGCAGGGACGAGCAGTACTTC. This gives the protein CASSQDLGRDEQYF.

V usage is TRBV7-9 and J usage is TRBJ1-1; 8 bases map to TRBD1. Germline lookup yields CDR1 SEHNR and CDR2 FQNEAQ (reference sequence). Unmatched junction bases numbered 11, after V lost 3 bases and J lost 5 bases. There are 16 residues in the CDR3. The CDR3, as DNA: TGTGCCAGCAGCTTCCTGACCAGGGGGCTGGGAACTGAAGCTTTCTTT. Its translation: CASSFLTRGLGTEAFF. Using reference TRBV7-9 and TRBJ1-1 for the parts outside the CDR3, the full variable domain is DTGVSQNPRHKITKRGQNVTFRCDPISEHNRLYWYRQTLGQGPEFLTYFQNEAQLEKSRLLSDRFSAERPKGSFSTLEIQRTEQGDSAMYLCASSFLTRGLGTEAFFGQGTRLTVV.

This chain uses TRBV30 with TRBJ1-2; D gene uncertain. Trimming removed 2 bases from V and 7 bases from J, with 20 bases in between. Per the germline V gene, CDR1 is GTSNPN and CDR2 is SVGIG (reference sequence). This CDR3 is 15 amino acids long. The CDR3 reads CAWSPEIQFGGGYTF. CDR3 sequence (DNA): TGTGCCTGGAGTCCGGAAATCCAATTTGGAGGTGGCTACACCTTC.

The chain carries TRBV4-1 and TRBJ2-5, with D maybe TRBD2 (5 bases). This CDR3 comprises 16 residues. With 0 bases removed from V and 5 bases from J, the gap between germline ends came to 16 bases. Looked up from germline, CDR1 is MGHRA and CDR2 is YSYEKL. CDR3 sequence (DNA): TGCGCCAGCAGCCAAGAAACGAGGCGGGTGATGGAGACCCAGTACTTC. Protein sequence: CASSQETRRVMETQYF.

The chain combines TRBV4-1 with TRBJ2-7; 7 nucleotides agree with TRBD1. Trimming removed 4 bases from V and 0 bases from J; junction bases left unmatched: 12. Germline V gene lookup returns CDR1 MGHRA and CDR2 YSYEKL. CDR3 size: 17 residues. CDR3 DNA: TGCGCCAGCAGCCTCGTCACCGGGACAGAGAGCTCCTACGAGCAGTACTTC. Translating gives CASSLVTGTESSYEQYF.

The chain carries TRBV5-6 and TRBJ2-3, with TRBD2 matching 15 bases. V lost 2 bases to trimming and J lost 1 base; unmatched junction nucleotides: 8. This CDR3 region has 19 residues. CDR1 SGHDT and CDR2 YYEEEE come from the germline V gene. Here the CDR3 reads CASSLYGLAGGSGTDTQYF. As DNA, the CDR3 is TGTGCCAGCAGCTTATACGGACTAGCGGGGGGGTCTGGCACAGATACGCAGTATTTT.

This clone is a singleton in its sample. V and J are TRBV28 and TRBJ1-4; D is perhaps TRBD1 (5 bases). In germline, CDR1 is MDHEN, CDR2 SYDVKM. This CDR3 is built from 16 residues. V lost 4 bases and J 0 bases, leaving 12 bases between the germline ends. The CDR3 DNA is TGTGCCAGCAGTTCCCGACAGACTCCAACTAATGAAAAACTGTTTTTT. Amino acids: CASSSRQTPTNEKLFF.

The V gene is TRBV30, the J gene TRBJ1-1; weak D call: TRBD1 (5 bases). CDR1 and CDR2 from the germline V gene are GTSNPN and SVGIG (reference sequence). The V gene lost 5 bases and the J gene lost 2 bases, with 30 bases spanning the gap. The CDR3 length is 19 residues. DNA of the CDR3: TGTGCCTGGGACCCCGTGGGCCACGGGACCCCGGGACTCAACACTGAAGCTTTCTTT. Translated, it gives CAWDPVGHGTPGLNTEAFF. The full variable domain, in which reference TRBV30 and TRBJ1-1 provide the parts outside the CDR3, is SQTIHQWPATLVQPVGSPLSLECTVEGTSNPNLYWYRQAAGRGLQLLFYSVGIGQISSEVPQNLSASRPQDRQFILSSKKLLLSDSGFYLCAWDPVGHGTPGLNTEAFFGQGTRLTVV.

V and J are TRBV25-1 and TRBJ2-1; TRBD1 agrees at 8 bases. The CDR3 is made up of 18 amino acids. The junction had 7 bases not matched to a gene; V was cut back by 0 bases and J by 0 bases. From germline, CDR1 is MGHDK and CDR2 SYGVNS. The CDR3 is CASSEYLRGTGSYNEQFF. Written as DNA, the CDR3 is TGTGCCAGCAGTGAATATCTGAGAGGGACAGGCTCCTACAATGAGCAGTTCTTC.

Notes on this clone: The sample holds other DNA sequences that translate to the same CDR3. The rearrangement joins TRBV30 to TRBJ2-7; 10 positions agree with TRBD1. From germline, CDR1 is GTSNPN and CDR2 SVGIG (reference sequence). There are 12 residues in the CDR3. With 8 bases clipped from V and 3 bases from J, the junction kept 4 bases outside the gene matches. The CDR3 region is CAGGDRGYEQYF. DNA for the CDR3: TGTGCCGGGGGGGACAGGGGCTACGAGCAGTACTTC.

The V call is TRBV6-4, the J call TRBJ2-3; 12 positions agree with TRBD2. The length of the CDR3 is 15 residues. Germline loops: CDR1 MRHNA, CDR2 SNTAGT. V shed 8 bases, J shed 3 bases, and the junction held 6 bases outside the gene matches. The CDR3 protein is CASSIGTSGTDTQYF. The CDR3 DNA sequence: TGTGCCAGCTCGATAGGGACTAGCGGGACAGATACGCAGTATTTT.

The chain links TRBV5-1 to TRBJ2-2; TRBD1 matches 7 bases. Trimming removed 4 bases from V and 1 base from J; junction bases left unmatched: 7. The CDR3 sequence is 16 residues long. CDR1 and CDR2 from the germline V gene are SGHRS and YFSETQ. Here the CDR3 reads CASSRWDSQNTGELFF. CDR3 nucleotide sequence: TGCGCCAGCAGCCGGTGGGACAGCCAGAACACCGGGGAGCTGTTTTTT.

CDR3 bases: TGTGCCAGCAGCTCATGGGGCAGGGTTCTCGATGAGCAGTTCTTC. Translated: CASSSWGRVLDEQFF. The V gene is TRBV7-9, the J gene TRBJ2-1, with D perhaps TRBD1 (5 bases). The CDR3 is 15 residues long. Germline CDR1 SEHNR, CDR2 FQNEAQ (reference sequence). V was cut by 4 bases and J by 8 bases, with 18 bases left in between.

V and J are TRBV2 and TRBJ2-3; 12 nucleotides agree with TRBD2. V lost 6 bases to trimming and J lost 4 bases; unmatched junction nucleotides: 14. Per germline, CDR1 SNHLY and CDR2 FYNNEI. The CDR3 spans 18 residues. CDR3: CASRLAGGRRGGPDTQYF. The CDR3 coding sequence is TGTGCCAGCAGACTAGCGGGAGGCAGAAGGGGAGGGCCAGATACGCAGTATTTT.